The subject of this entry is one T cell receptor (beta chain). It lacks a known antigen. Per-base qualities were not stored, and no clone one base away is much larger. This record comes from a study of blood T cell repertoires in COVID-19 (dated by TCRdb to 2018 to 2020). Notes on the research overall: Samples from collaborators originated in the United States, Italy and Spain and spanned both the acute and convalescent phases of COVID-19. The material from the prospective study consisted of cDNA or gDNA derived from T cells, B-cell-depleted T cells, or PBMCs. The dataset comprised deeply sampled blood TCRbeta repertoires from subjects exposed to, actively infected with, or recovered from COVID-19. The repertoires were released in a freely available public database intended as a resource for research on the immune response to SARS-CoV-2. The samples were drawn from the first 160 participants of the ongoing ImmuneRACE study and from some 1,300 subjects provided by 6 global collaborators. Sample metadata almost always included a de-identified subject ID, COVID-19 status, age in years and sex. Where available, HLA class I and class II types were obtained from metadata supplied by the sample provider rather than from assay-based typing. Broad study findings and their caveats: Clinical and demographic metadata were provided uncurated, with the amount varying by source and participant.

The immunoSEQ Assay, a bias-controlled multiplex PCR, was used to amplify TCRbeta CDR3 regions from genomic DNA. The paper's processing steps were these. The number of nucleated cells in each sample was estimated by amplification of reference gene primers within the assay. To quantify the absolute abundance of each unique TCRbeta CDR3 rearrangement, sequence reads were collapsed and filtered. For each sample, productive Simpson clonality was calculated as the square root of Simpson's diversity index over productive rearrangements. TCRdb took over this immuneACCESS table, retaining in-frame rearrangements with V and J assigned. Such tables are incomplete; in checked studies, under half of the missing clones stem from an unresolved V gene, and the remainder is unexplained. That table gives V, J and clone size, and the DNA gave D and trimming. This sample comprises 180,000 or so clones, about 70% of them detected only once. 8.5% to 10% of the sample rests with the top ten.

Collaborating institutions collected whole blood in K2EDTA tubes following their own protocols. Collaborator samples were shipped for TCRbeta analysis as frozen whole blood, isolated PBMCs, or DNA extracted from either sample type. The material sequenced was peripheral blood. The receptor was derived from a woman aged 45-65 years with active or convalescent COVID-19.

The nucleotides read TGTGCCAGCAGCTTGGAACCTGGACAGGGCGTAGGCACTGAAGCTTTCTTT. Its protein is CASSLEPGQGVGTEAFF. In this chain, TRBV7-9 is recombined with TRBJ1-1, and 8 junctional nucleotides match TRBD1. Based on the germline V gene (reference sequence), the CDR1 and CDR2 sequences are SEHNR and FQNEAQ. Counted from cysteine to phenylalanine, this CDR3 has 17 amino acids. Of all the DNA, just the CDR3 is kept, 51 bases in frame from base 1. Ends trimmed: V by 3 bases, J by 4 bases; bases unmatched to a gene: 13.